This TCR beta chain originates from a study of molecular identifiers for immune sequencing clone quantification. Study-level information: Naive CD8 cell RNA, from 20,000 or 100,000 cells, was split five ways in replicates, with four sequenced. Study-level findings and limits: Researchers reportedly could pick up spiked Jurkat TCR RNA from one cell mixed into approximately 1 million naive cells.

On this clonotype: Its specificity is not known.

Listed TCR primers and previously described methods were used for bulk TCR libraries. TCRdb reprocessed the PCR reads via MiXCR and lists one record per CDR3 protein. The sample has more than 450,000 distinct CDR3 sequences; about 26% are singletons. Sequenced sample: naive CD8+ T cells from blood, with Jurkat cell RNA spiked in. The subset: FACS-sorted CD8+CD4-CCR7+CD45RA+ naive T cells. This TCR came from a human donor in good health. Some libraries in this study had Jurkat cell RNA spiked in.

The CDR3 reads CASSYSQGWYTGELFF. Written as DNA, the CDR3 is TGTGCCAGCAGTTACTCCCAGGGTTGGTACACCGGGGAGCTGTTTTTT. The J gene is TRBJ2-2, the V gene TRBV6-2 or TRBV6-3, with D possibly being TRBD1 (5 bases). Trimming stripped 0 bases from V and 3 bases from J, with 11 bases between. CDR1 and CDR2 from the germline V gene are MNHEY and SVGEGT. The CDR3 runs 16 residues.